A single T cell receptor beta chain is shown here with its context. This receptor's antigen is unknown. Base qualities are not recorded, but no much larger clone differs from it by a single base. The library was prepared using RT-PCR. The listed sequencing device is Illumina MiSeq. Through fastp at Q25 and MiXCR, TCRdb rebuilt clones from the public reads, retaining in-frame beta chains. Under each unique CDR3 protein, matching rows form one entry showing the most common genes and DNA. The sample table holds 650,000 to 800,000 distinct CDR3 sequences, of which approximately 15% were seen once. Jointly, the top ten make up roughly 3.9% of the sample. The sample originates from a study (dated by TCRdb to the mid-2010s). The germline V gene (reference sequence) provides CDR1 DFQATT and CDR2 SNEGSKA. Trimming costs V 6 bases and J 6 bases, and their ends lie 21 bases apart. The CDR3 starts with the cysteine, ends with the phenylalanine, and has 14 residues. Of the read, only the CDR3 DNA is kept; its 42 bases are in frame from base 1.

Specimen: memory CD4+ T cells from blood. The chain is encoded by TRBV20-1 joined to TRBJ2-7; possibly the D gene is TRBD1, per 5 matching bases. This clonotype was obtained from a female donor in good health, serving as a healthy control. In nucleotide form, the sequence is TGCAGTGCACGCAAACCTAGTACAGGATCCGAGCAGTACTTC. It specifies CSARKPSTGSEQYF.